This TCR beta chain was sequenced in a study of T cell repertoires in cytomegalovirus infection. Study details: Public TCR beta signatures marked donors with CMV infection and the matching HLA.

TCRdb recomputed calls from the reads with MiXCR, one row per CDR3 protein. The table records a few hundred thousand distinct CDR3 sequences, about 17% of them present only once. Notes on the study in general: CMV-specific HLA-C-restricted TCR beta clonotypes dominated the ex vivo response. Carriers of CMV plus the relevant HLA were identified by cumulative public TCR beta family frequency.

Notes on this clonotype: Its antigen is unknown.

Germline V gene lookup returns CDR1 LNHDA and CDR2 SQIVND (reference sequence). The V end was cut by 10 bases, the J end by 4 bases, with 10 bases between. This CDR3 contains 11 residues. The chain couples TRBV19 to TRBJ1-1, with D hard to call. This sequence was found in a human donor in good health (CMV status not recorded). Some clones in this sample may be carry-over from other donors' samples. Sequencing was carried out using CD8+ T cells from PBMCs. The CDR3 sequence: CATEFGTEAFF. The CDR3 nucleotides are TGTGCCACCGAGTTTGGCACTGAAGCTTTCTTT.